The 9 T cell receptor beta chains reported below all come from one sample, sequenced in a study of CD8 T cells in ankylosing spondylitis. Each CDR3 protein is one row after TCRdb ran MiXCR on the 5' RACE reads. This sample has approximately 60,000 distinct CDR3 sequences, with roughly 6.1% found just once. Sequencing was performed on synovial fluid, either unsorted or a sorted T cell fraction (not recorded which). All receptors come from a male donor with ankylosing spondylitis.

This clonotype was seen at least ten times. This chain links TRBV29-1 with TRBJ1-2; D is undetermined. V was trimmed by 1 base and J by 9 bases, leaving 9 bases between them. CDR1 and CDR2 from the germline V gene are SQVTM and ANQGSEA. This CDR3 is 11 amino acids long. CDR3 protein: CSVEVGTSYTF. The CDR3, as DNA: TGCAGCGTTGAAGTGGGAACTAGCTACACCTTC.

The chain employs TRBV19 and TRBJ2-4, with TRBD1 matching over 10 bases. The CDR3 loop spans 17 amino acids. In germline, CDR1 is LNHDA, CDR2 SQIVND (reference sequence). Trimming removed 4 bases from V and 2 bases from J; junction bases left unmatched: 8. The CDR3 region has the DNA TGTGCCAGTAGTAGCCCCATGGGACAGGGGTCCAAAAACATTCAGTACTTC. This sequence encodes CASSSPMGQGSKNIQYF. The full variable domain, in which reference TRBV19 and TRBJ2-4 provide the parts outside the CDR3, is DGGITQSPKYLFRKEGQNVTLSCEQNLNHDAMYWYRQDPGQGLRLIYYSQIVNDFQKGDIAEGYSVSREKKESFPLTVTSAQKNPTAFYLCASSSPMGQGSKNIQYFGAGTRLSVL.

This clonotype was counted ten times or more. The chain recombines TRBV7-2 with TRBJ2-2, with no clear D. V gave up 5 bases and J gave up 1 base, with 14 bases separating them. Germline V gene sequence: CDR1 SGHTA, CDR2 FQGNSA. The CDR3 is made up of 16 amino acids. For the CDR3, the DNA is TGTGCCAGCAGCCGCCTGTATCCACGGAACACCGGGGAGCTGTTTTTT. This gives the protein CASSRLYPRNTGELFF.

This clonotype was recorded a few times. The V gene is TRBV4-1, the J gene TRBJ2-7, with D uncertain. The germline V gene encodes CDR1 MGHRA and CDR2 YSYEKL. Trimming pared 3 bases from V and 9 bases from J, leaving 24 bases between. The CDR3 is 16 residues long. CDR3 protein: CASSHTSQDPDWRQYF. The CDR3 DNA reads TGCGCCAGCAGCCACACAAGCCAAGACCCAGACTGGCGGCAGTACTTC.

This chain connects TRBV6-5 to TRBJ1-2, with 10 bases fitting TRBD1. Trimming removed 3 bases from V and 7 bases from J; junction bases left unmatched: 2. The CDR3 is 13 amino acids. Looked up from germline, CDR1 is MNHEY and CDR2 is SVGAGI. Here the CDR3 DNA reads TGTGCCAGCAGTTATAGGACAGGGGGTGGCTACACCTTC. Its translation is CASSYRTGGGYTF.

This clonotype was found many times. The rearrangement links TRBV24-1 to TRBJ2-2, with TRBD1 matching over 9 bases. V lost 7 bases to trimming and J lost 6 bases; unmatched junction nucleotides: 14. Germline-derived CDR1 and CDR2 are KGHDR and SFDVKD. The CDR3 extends over 17 amino acids. The CDR3 sequence: CATRNLPRQGDPGELFF. The CDR3 region has the DNA TGTGCCACCAGAAACTTGCCGAGACAGGGGGATCCCGGGGAGCTGTTTTTT.

This chain joins TRBV20-1 and TRBJ2-3; D is ambiguous. V gave up 5 bases and J gave up 0 bases, with 12 bases separating them. In germline, CDR1 is DFQATT, CDR2 SNEGSKA (reference sequence). The CDR3 extends over 14 amino acids. This chain's CDR3 is CSAFKTSSTDTQYF. CDR3 coding DNA: TGCAGTGCTTTCAAGACCTCTAGCACAGATACGCAGTATTTT.

Ten or more counts support this clonotype. The chain uses TRBV2 and TRBJ2-1; 10 bases match TRBD2. The V gene's germline CDR1 is SNHLY and CDR2 FYNNEI. V lost 7 bases, J lost 3 bases, and 3 bases stayed unmatched. The CDR3 contains 14 residues. CDR3 protein: CASKGLANYNEQFF. The CDR3 region has the DNA TGTGCCAGCAAGGGACTAGCGAACTACAATGAGCAGTTCTTC.

This clonotype turned up a few times. This rearrangement joins TRBV20-1 to TRBJ2-1; TRBD2 agrees at 11 bases. Germline V gene data show CDR1 as DFQATT and CDR2 as SNEGSKA (reference sequence). The CDR3 loop spans 16 amino acids. J lost 0 bases, V lost 5 bases, and 6 bases had no gene match. The CDR3 loop is CSASGTSGVSYNEQFF. The CDR3 nucleotides read TGCAGTGCTTCCGGGACTAGCGGAGTCTCCTACAATGAGCAGTTCTTC.